This T cell receptor beta chain was recovered during a study of blood T cell repertoires in COVID-19. Overall study: Sample material is recorded as cDNA or gDNA derived from T cells, B-cell-depleted T cells, or PBMCs.

In the authors' workflow: The authors estimated nucleated cell counts from reference gene primer amplification. TCRdb's table, derived via immunoSEQ multiplex PCR, lists solely in-frame clones and lacks some. V, J and clone size are those of that table, while D and trimming were read from the DNA. Of 45,000 or so clones listed, about 90% are singletons. J was trimmed by 4 bases and V by 8 bases; bases with no gene match: 17. The CDR3 loop spans 17 amino acids. CDR1 is PRHDT, CDR2 FYEKMQ, per germline (reference sequence). The material sequenced was peripheral blood. The receptor was isolated from an elderly man with acute or convalescent COVID-19. The J gene is TRBJ2-5, the V gene TRBV13; 9 bases fit TRBD2. Here the CDR3 reads CASSRWDGLARGETQYF. Here the CDR3 DNA reads TGTGCCAGCTCCCGGTGGGATGGACTAGCGAGAGGAGAGACCCAGTACTTC.